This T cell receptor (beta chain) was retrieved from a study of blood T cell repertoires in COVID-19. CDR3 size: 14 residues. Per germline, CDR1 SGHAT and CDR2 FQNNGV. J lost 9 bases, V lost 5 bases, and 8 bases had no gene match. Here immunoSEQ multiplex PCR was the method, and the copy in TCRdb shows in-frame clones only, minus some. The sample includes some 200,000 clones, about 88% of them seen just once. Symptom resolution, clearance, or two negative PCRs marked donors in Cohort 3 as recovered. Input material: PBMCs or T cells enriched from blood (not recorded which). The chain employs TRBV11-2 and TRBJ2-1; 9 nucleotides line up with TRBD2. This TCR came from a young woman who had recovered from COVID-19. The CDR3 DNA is TGTGCCAGCAGCGCGGGACTAGCAGCAGGTGAGCAGTTCTTC. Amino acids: CASSAGLAAGEQFF.